This T cell receptor beta chain was documented in a study of monozygotic twins with inflammatory bowel disease. Study-wide points: Whereas healthy co-twins had higher TCRbeta diversity (inverse Simpson), IBD patients had lower diversity. Repertoires of patients may have been made more variable by differing immunosuppressive treatments.

TCRdb reprocessed the 5' RACE reads, with one entry per CDR3 protein and no DNA. The sample table includes about 420,000 distinct CDR3 sequences. Details on this clonotype: Its antigen is not known.

This CDR3 contains 14 residues. Germline V gene lookup returns CDR1 SGHAT and CDR2 FQDESV (reference sequence). V is TRBV11-1 and J is TRBJ2-2. The sequenced material came from blood. This clonotype was obtained from a human donor with ulcerative colitis or Crohn's disease, or a healthy co-twin of an affected twin (not recorded which). The CDR3 protein is CASSLGSKSGELFF.